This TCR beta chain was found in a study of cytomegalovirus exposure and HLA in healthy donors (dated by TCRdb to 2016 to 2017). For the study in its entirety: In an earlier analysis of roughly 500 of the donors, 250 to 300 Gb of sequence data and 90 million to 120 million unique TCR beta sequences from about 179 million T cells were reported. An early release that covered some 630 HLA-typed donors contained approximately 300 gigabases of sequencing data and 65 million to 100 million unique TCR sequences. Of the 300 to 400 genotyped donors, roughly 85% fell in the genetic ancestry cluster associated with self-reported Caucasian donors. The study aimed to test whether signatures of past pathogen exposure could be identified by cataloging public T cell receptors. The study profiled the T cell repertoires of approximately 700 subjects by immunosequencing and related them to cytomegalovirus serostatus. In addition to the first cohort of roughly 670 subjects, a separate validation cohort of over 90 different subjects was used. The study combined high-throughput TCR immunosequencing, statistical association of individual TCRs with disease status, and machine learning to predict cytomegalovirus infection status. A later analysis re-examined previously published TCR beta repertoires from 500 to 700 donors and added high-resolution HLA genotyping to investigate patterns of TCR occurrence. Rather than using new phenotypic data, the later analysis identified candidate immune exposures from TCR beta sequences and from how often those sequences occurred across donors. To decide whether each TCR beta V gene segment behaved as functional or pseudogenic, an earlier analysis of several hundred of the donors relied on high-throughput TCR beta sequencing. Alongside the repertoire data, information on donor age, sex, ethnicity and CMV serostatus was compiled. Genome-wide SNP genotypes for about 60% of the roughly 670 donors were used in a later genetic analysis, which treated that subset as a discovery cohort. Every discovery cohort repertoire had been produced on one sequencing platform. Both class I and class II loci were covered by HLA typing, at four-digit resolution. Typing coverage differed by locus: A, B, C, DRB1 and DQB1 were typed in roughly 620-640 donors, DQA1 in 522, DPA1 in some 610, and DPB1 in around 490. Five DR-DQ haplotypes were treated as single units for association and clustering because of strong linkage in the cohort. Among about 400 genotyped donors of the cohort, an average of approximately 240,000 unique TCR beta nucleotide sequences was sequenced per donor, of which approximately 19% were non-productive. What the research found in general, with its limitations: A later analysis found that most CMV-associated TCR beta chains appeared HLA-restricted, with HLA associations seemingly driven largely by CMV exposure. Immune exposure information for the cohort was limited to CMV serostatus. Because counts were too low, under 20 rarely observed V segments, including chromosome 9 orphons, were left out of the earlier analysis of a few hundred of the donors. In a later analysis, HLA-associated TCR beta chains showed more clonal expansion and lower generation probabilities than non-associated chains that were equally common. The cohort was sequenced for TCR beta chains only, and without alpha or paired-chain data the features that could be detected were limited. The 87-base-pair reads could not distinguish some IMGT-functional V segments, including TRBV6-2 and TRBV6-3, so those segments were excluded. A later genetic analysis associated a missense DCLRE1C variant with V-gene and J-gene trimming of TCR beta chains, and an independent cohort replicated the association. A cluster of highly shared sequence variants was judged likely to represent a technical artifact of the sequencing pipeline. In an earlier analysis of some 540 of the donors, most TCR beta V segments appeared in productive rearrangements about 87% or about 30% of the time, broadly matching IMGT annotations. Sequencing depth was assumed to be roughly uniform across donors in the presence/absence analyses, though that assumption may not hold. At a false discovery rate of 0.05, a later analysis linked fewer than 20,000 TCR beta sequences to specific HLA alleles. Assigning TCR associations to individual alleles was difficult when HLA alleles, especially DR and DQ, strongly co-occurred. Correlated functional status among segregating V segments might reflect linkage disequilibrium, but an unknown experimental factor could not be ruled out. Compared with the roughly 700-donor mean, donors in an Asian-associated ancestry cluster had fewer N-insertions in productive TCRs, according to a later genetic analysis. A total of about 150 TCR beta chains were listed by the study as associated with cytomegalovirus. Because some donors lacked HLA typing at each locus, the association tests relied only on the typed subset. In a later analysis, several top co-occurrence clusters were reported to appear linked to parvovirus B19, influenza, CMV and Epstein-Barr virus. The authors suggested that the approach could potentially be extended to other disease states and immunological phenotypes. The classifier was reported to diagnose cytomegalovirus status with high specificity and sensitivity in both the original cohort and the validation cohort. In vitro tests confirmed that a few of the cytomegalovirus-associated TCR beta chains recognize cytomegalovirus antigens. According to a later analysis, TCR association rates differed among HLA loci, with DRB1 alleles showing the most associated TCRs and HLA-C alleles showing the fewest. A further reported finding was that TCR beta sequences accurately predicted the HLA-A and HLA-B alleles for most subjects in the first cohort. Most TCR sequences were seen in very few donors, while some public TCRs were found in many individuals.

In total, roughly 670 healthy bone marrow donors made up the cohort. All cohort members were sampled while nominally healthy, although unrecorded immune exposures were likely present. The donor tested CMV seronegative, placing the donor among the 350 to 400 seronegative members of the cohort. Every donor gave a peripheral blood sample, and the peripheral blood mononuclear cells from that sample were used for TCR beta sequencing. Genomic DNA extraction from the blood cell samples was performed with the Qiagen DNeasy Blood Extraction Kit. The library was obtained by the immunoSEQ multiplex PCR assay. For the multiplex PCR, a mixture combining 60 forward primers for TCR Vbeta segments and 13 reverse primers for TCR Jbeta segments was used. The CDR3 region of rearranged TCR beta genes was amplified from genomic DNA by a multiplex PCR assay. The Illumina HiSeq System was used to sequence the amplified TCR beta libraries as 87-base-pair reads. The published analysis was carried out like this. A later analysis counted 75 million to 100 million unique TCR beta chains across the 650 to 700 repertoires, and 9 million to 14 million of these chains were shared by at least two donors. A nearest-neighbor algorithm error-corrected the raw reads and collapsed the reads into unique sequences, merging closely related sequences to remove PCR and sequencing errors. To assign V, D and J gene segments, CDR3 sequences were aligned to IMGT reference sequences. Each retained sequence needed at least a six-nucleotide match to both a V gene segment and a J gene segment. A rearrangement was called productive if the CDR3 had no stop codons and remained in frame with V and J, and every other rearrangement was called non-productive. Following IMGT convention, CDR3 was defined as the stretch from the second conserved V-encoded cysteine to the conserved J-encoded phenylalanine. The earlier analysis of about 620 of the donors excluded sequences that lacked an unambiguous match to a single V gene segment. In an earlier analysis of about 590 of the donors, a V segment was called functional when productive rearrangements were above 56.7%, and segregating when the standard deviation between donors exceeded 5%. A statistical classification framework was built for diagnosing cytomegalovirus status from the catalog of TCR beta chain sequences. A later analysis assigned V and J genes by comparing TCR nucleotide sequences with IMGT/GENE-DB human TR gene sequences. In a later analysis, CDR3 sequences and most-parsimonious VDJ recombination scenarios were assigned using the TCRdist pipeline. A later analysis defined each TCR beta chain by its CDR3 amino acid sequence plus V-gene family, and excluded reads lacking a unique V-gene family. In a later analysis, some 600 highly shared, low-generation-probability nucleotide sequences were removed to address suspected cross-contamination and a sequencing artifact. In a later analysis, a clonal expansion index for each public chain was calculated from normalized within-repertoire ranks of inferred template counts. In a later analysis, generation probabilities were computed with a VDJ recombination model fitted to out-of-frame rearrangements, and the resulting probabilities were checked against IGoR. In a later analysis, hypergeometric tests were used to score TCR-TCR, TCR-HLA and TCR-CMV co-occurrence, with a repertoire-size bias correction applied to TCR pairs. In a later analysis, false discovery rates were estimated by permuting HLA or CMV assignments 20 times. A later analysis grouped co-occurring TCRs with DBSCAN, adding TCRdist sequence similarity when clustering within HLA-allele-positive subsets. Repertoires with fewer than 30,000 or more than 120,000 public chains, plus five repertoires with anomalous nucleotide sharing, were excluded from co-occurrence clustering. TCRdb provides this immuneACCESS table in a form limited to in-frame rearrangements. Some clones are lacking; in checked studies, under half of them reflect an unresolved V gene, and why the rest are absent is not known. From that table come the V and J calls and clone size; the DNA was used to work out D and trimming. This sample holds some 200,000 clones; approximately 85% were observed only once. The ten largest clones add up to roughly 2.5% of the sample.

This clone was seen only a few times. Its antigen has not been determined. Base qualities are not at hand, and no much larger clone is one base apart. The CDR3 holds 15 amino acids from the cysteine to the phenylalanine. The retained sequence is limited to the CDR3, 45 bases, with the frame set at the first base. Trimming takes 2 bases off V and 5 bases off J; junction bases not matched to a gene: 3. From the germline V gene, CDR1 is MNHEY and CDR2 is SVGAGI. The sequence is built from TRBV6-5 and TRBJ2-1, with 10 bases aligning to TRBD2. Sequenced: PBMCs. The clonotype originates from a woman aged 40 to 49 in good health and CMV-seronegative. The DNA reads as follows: TGTGCCAGCAGTTACCTCAGCGGGAGGGACAATGAGCAGTTCTTC. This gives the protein CASSYLSGRDNEQFF.